This TCR beta chain is from a study of tumor and adjacent non-tumor tissue in lung cancer. Looking at the study overall: There were around eleven adenocarcinoma, a couple of squamous cell carcinoma and 1 small cell lung cancer cases. Samples averaged roughly 4.2 million productive TCRbeta reads each. Findings and caveats of the study: Normal lung showed higher cumulative top 100 clone frequency than tumor.

RNA was extracted from bulk tissue without any cell sorting. The normal lung tissue was taken more than 3 cm from the tumor edge. Donors were chemotherapy-naive, newly diagnosed lung cancer surgical patients in China, August–late 2014. Looked up from germline, CDR1 is MNHEY and CDR2 is SVGAGI. CDR3 size: 15 residues. V lost 7 bases, J lost 4 bases, and 20 bases lay in between. On this clonotype itself: What it recognizes is unknown.

A modified ARM-PCR protocol with three rounds of nested PCR amplified TCRbeta. Each CDR3 protein is one row after TCRdb ran MiXCR on the multiplex PCR reads. Seen here are about 100,000 distinct CDR3 sequences, 65% observed once, and the top ten hold about 19%. The genes are TRBV6-5 and TRBJ2-7; D is uncertain. Specimen: distant non-tumor lung tissue. The sequence was collected from a man aged 25-40 years with non-small cell lung cancer. In DNA, the CDR3 is TGTGCCAGCAACTTGATTCCGGGCAGTTCATACGAGCAGTACTTC. Translating it yields CASNLIPGSSYEQYF.